The TCR beta chain under discussion was sequenced for a study of blood T cell repertoires in COVID-19 (dated by TCRdb to about 2020). For the study in its entirety: The collaborator samples originated in the United States, Italy and Spain and spanned the acute and convalescent phases of COVID-19. The prospective study material was composed of cDNA or gDNA derived from T cells, B-cell-depleted T cells, or PBMCs. Subjects who had been exposed to COVID-19, were actively infected with it, or had recovered from it provided the deeply sampled blood TCRbeta repertoires that made up the dataset. The repertoires were made available in a free public database intended to serve as a resource for research on the immune response to SARS-CoV-2. The samples were drawn from two sources: the first 160 participants of the ongoing ImmuneRACE study, and some 1,300 subjects contributed by 6 global collaborators. A de-identified subject ID, COVID-19 status, age in years and sex were almost always included in the sample metadata. Where available, HLA class I and class II types were obtained from metadata supplied by the sample provider rather than from assay-based typing.

The immunoSEQ Assay, a bias-controlled multiplex PCR, was used to amplify TCRbeta CDR3 regions from genomic DNA. On the authors' methods: Nucleated cell counts per sample were estimated from amplification of reference gene primers within the assay. To quantify the absolute abundance of each unique TCRbeta CDR3 rearrangement, sequence reads were collapsed and filtered. For each sample, productive Simpson clonality was calculated as the square root of Simpson's diversity index across productive rearrangements. Not all clones reach the TCRdb copy of this immuneACCESS table, which keeps in-frame sequences only. Checked studies attribute under half of the gap to unresolved V genes and leave the rest unexplained. Clone size and V and J calls were adopted from that table, with D and trimming inferred from the DNA. This sample is represented by some 38,000 clones; about 89% of them were singletons. The top ten clonotypes cover around 16% of the sample.

To note about this clone: Which antigen it targets is not known. No clone much larger than this one lies a single base away; base qualities are absent.

Beyond this particular receptor, the publication reports: The amount of clinical and demographic metadata varied by source and participant and was provided uncurated.

Each collaborating institution followed its own protocols to collect whole blood in K2EDTA tubes. For TCRbeta analysis, collaborators shipped samples as frozen whole blood, isolated PBMCs, or DNA extracted from either of those sample types. The germline V gene (reference sequence) supplies CDR1 LGHDT and CDR2 YNNKEL. Measured from the cysteine to the phenylalanine, the CDR3 is 18 residues long. The read is trimmed to its CDR3 DNA, 54 bases read in frame from base 1. Trimming at the junction amounts to 0 bases on V and 7 bases on J, and the germline ends lie 19 bases apart. The specimen was peripheral blood. The chain uses TRBV3-1 (or the pseudogene TRBV3-2) and TRBJ2-6, with the D gene not confidently named. The origin of this receptor is a young woman in a cohort sampled during active COVID-19. The DNA sequence is given as TGTGCCAGCAGCCAAGAGGCCCTGGGCAAGGAACATGCCAACGTCCTGACTTTC. It is translated as CASSQEALGKEHANVLTF.